The 26 T cell receptor beta chains reported below all come from one sample, sequenced in a study of response to subunit inactivated influenza vaccine. TCRdb re-derived calls from the RT-PCR reads in MiXCR, one entry per CDR3 protein. The sample has over 800,000 distinct CDR3 sequences; around 20% are singletons. Material: PBMCs from blood, obtained roughly 5 days after vaccination. All receptors come from a man between 45 and 60 years old who received an inactivated influenza vaccine.

The V gene is TRBV20-1, the J gene TRBJ1-4; D not certain. The germline V and J ends were trimmed by 4 bases and 7 bases, with 13 bases remaining between them. The CDR3 is 13 amino acids. Germline V gives CDR1 DFQATT, CDR2 SNEGSKA (reference sequence). The CDR3 loop is CSATRREGEKLFF. The CDR3 coding sequence is TGCAGTGCTACCCGACGGGAGGGTGAAAAACTGTTTTTT.

This clonotype was detected only a few times. The chain has TRBV4-1 and TRBJ2-7; D tentatively fits TRBD1 or TRBD2 (5 bases each). CDR1 is MGHRA, CDR2 YSYEKL, per germline. This CDR3 is built from 14 residues. V was trimmed by 1 base and J by 7 bases, leaving 14 bases between them. The DNA of the CDR3 is TGCGCCAGCAGCCAAGTGGGACCACCCCATGAGCAGTACTTC. Its translation: CASSQVGPPHEQYF.

This chain uses TRBV19 with TRBJ2-5, with D possibly TRBD1 on 7 matching bases. This CDR3 contains 15 residues. The ends were cut back, 1 base at V and 2 bases at J, with 11 bases in the middle. The V gene's germline CDR1 is LNHDA and CDR2 SQIVND (reference sequence). CDR3 amino acids: CASSIVGGQQETQYF. The CDR3 DNA reads as TGTGCCAGTAGTATAGTGGGGGGACAGCAAGAGACCCAGTACTTC.

At least ten counts were recorded for this clonotype. V usage is TRBV20-1 and J usage is TRBJ2-3; D is undetermined. Germline assignment: CDR1 DFQATT and CDR2 SNEGSKA (reference sequence). This CDR3 has 14 amino acids. Trimming stripped 3 bases from V and 5 bases from J, with 15 bases between. The CDR3 is CSASPAMSEDTQYF. The CDR3 nucleotides are TGCAGTGCTAGTCCAGCGATGTCGGAAGATACGCAGTATTTT.

The sample holds a few counts of this clonotype. The rearrangement uses TRBV7-9 and TRBJ2-3; perhaps TRBD1 as D (5 bases). This CDR3 spans 14 amino acids. Germline loops: CDR1 SEHNR, CDR2 FQNEAQ (reference sequence). The V end lost 1 base, the J end lost 6 bases, and 11 bases lay between the germline ends. The CDR3 here is CASSLDLNRDTQYF. The DNA for the CDR3 is TGTGCCAGCAGCTTAGACCTGAACAGGGATACGCAGTATTTT.

The J gene is TRBJ2-1, the V gene TRBV16; 9 nucleotides align to TRBD1. The CDR3 is 12 residues long. Germline CDR1 and CDR2: KGHSY and FQNENV. CDR3 DNA sequence: TGTGCTACTCCCGGGACAGGGCATGAGCAGTTCTTC. This encodes CATPGTGHEQFF.

V gene TRBV10-3 combines with J gene TRBJ1-1, with 7 bases fitting TRBD1. With 3 bases clipped from V and 2 bases from J, the junction kept 9 bases outside the gene matches. This CDR3 contains 16 residues. Germline-derived CDR1 and CDR2 are ENHRY and SYGVKD. The CDR3 DNA is TGTGCCATCAGTGACTTCCGGGACAGTCCCAACACTGAAGCTTTCTTT. This sequence encodes CAISDFRDSPNTEAFF.

This clonotype was found a few times. J is TRBJ2-5 and V is TRBV7-2; 8 nucleotides match TRBD2. Trimming took 5 bases from V and 2 from J; bases not matched to a gene: 13. The CDR3 runs 17 residues. Germline V CDR1 and CDR2: SGHTA, FQGNSA. The CDR3 here is CASSLRVVAGRQETQYF. CDR3 DNA sequence: TGTGCCAGCAGCCTCCGCGTTGTAGCGGGACGACAAGAGACCCAGTACTTC.

This sequence joins TRBV7-2 and TRBJ2-7; no reliable D call. Germline V gives CDR1 SGHTA, CDR2 FQGNSA. This CDR3 has 13 residues. V was clipped by 8 bases and J by 2 bases, with 13 bases between them. DNA for the CDR3: TGTGCCAGCGCCCCAAGCAACCCCTACGAGCAGTACTTC. Amino acids: CASAPSNPYEQYF.

Details on this clonotype: At one of its ends the junction is not consistent with the germline gene, which may arise from a read error. This chain's CDR3 is CASSPSGGIRETQYF. The CDR3 DNA sequence: TGTGCTAGCAGCCCCAGCGGGGGCATCCGGGAGACCCAGTACTTC. The chain combines TRBV7-7 with TRBJ2-5, with 8 bases fitting TRBD2. There are 15 residues in the CDR3. Germline assignment: CDR1 SSHAT and CDR2 FNYEAQ (reference sequence).

The gene calls are TRBV7-2 and TRBJ2-5; TRBD2 matches at 7 bases. Germline values: CDR1 SGHTA, CDR2 FQGNSA. The CDR3 has 14 residues. V was clipped by 6 bases and J by 2 bases; unmatched bases: 6. The CDR3 DNA reads as TGTGCCAGCAGTAAGCGGGGACTACAAGAGACCCAGTACTTC. Protein sequence: CASSKRGLQETQYF.

This chain connects TRBV29-1 to TRBJ2-5; 7 nucleotides match TRBD1. CDR1 is SQVTM, CDR2 ANQGSEA, per germline. The length of the CDR3 is 13 residues. V shed 2 bases and J 3 bases; nucleotides not matched to a gene: 3. The CDR3 sequence is CSVEYRGKETQYF. The DNA for the CDR3 is TGCAGCGTTGAATACAGGGGAAAAGAGACCCAGTACTTC.

This clonotype appeared a few times. The rearrangement joins TRBV20-1 to TRBJ2-1; D not certain. CDR3 size: 11 residues. V gave up 4 bases and J gave up 8 bases, with 9 bases separating them. From germline, CDR1 is DFQATT and CDR2 SNEGSKA (reference sequence). The CDR3 bases are TGCAGTGCTACTCTATGGGATGAGCAGTTCTTC. Translating gives CSATLWDEQFF.

This clonotype was observed at least ten times. The rearrangement joins TRBV4-3 to TRBJ1-5, with 9 bases that match TRBD1. The V and J ends lost 4 bases and 5 bases, in that order; junction bases with no gene match: 3. The CDR3 contains 14 residues. Per the germline V gene, CDR1 is LGHNA and CDR2 is YSLEER. The CDR3 loop is CASSPGQGYQPQHF. The CDR3, as DNA: TGCGCCAGCAGCCCGGGACAGGGCTATCAGCCCCAGCATTTT.

This clonotype was detected only a few times. The chain carries TRBV25-1 and TRBJ2-1; 7 bases line up with TRBD2. CDR1 is MGHDK and CDR2 is SYGVNS in the germline V gene. CDR3 size: 13 residues. V shed 2 bases and J 10 bases; nucleotides not matched to a gene: 5. Here the CDR3 reads CASSEPSGGEQFF. The CDR3 DNA reads as TGTGCCAGCAGTGAACCCTCCGGGGGGGAGCAGTTCTTC.

This clonotype was counted a few times. The V and J genes are TRBV12-3 or TRBV12-4 and TRBJ1-2; maybe TRBD1 (6 bases). The CDR3 covers 16 residues. V shed 1 base and J shed 6 bases, with 18 bases lying between them. The CDR3 region has the DNA TGTGCCAGCAGTTTAGGCATACAGGGTTCGGGGGATGGCTACACCTTC. As protein: CASSLGIQGSGDGYTF.

The chain links TRBV18 to TRBJ2-7; D gene unclear. Germline-derived CDR1 and CDR2 are KGHSH and LQKENI. The ends were cut back, 6 bases at V and 5 bases at J, with 14 bases in the middle. The CDR3 totals 13 residues. CDR3 in DNA: TGTGCCAGCTCGCCCACCTCCAAGGACGAGCAGTACTTC. It codes for CASSPTSKDEQYF.

V gene TRBV27 combines with J gene TRBJ2-7; 8 bases are shared with TRBD1. CDR1 is MNHEY, CDR2 SMNVEV, per germline (reference sequence). The trim removed 1 base at V and 4 bases at J, leaving 15 bases unmatched. CDR3 size: 18 residues. The chain's CDR3 is CASSLFPLTQGGSYEQYF. CDR3 in DNA: TGTGCCAGCAGTTTATTCCCCTTAACACAGGGGGGATCTTACGAGCAGTACTTC.

The rearrangement uses TRBV5-6 and TRBJ1-2; D is possibly TRBD1 (5 bases). There are 13 residues in the CDR3. Germline V CDR1 and CDR2: SGHDT, YYEEEE. V lost 7 bases, J lost 6 bases, and 16 bases lay in between. The CDR3: CASGNPGLDGYTF. DNA for the CDR3: TGTGCCAGCGGCAACCCAGGGTTGGATGGCTACACCTTC.

This clonotype was seen at least ten times. In nucleotides, the CDR3 is TGTGCCAGCAGTTACTCAGTGGCGGGAAATGGCTACACCTTC. Translation gives CASSYSVAGNGYTF. The chain links TRBV6-5 to TRBJ1-2; D is undetermined. The CDR3 sequence is 14 residues long. V lost 0 bases and J 6 bases, leaving 11 bases between the germline ends. Germline V lookup: CDR1 MNHEY, CDR2 SVGAGI.

The V call is TRBV7-6, the J call TRBJ1-5; D gene ambiguous. The CDR3 extends over 16 amino acids. The V gene lost 5 bases and the J gene lost 3 bases, with 17 bases spanning the gap. Germline CDR1 is SGHVS and CDR2 is FNYEAQ. DNA of the CDR3: TGTGCCAGCAGCCCCGACGGGAGGAGCACCAATCAGCCCCAGCATTTT. It yields the protein CASSPDGRSTNQPQHF.

This clonotype was counted between two and nine times. The chain has TRBV7-8 and TRBJ2-7; 9 positions match TRBD2. The trim removed 1 base at V and 1 base at J, leaving 2 bases unmatched. This CDR3 has 15 amino acids. CDR1 SGHVS and CDR2 FQNEAQ come from the germline V gene. The CDR3: CASSLVAGDSYEQYF. The CDR3 DNA sequence: TGTGCCAGCAGCTTAGTAGCGGGAGATTCCTACGAGCAGTACTTC.

The chain couples TRBV9 to TRBJ1-6; D not certain. The CDR3 consists of 14 residues. CDR1 is SGDLS, CDR2 YYNGEE, per germline. The V gene lost 0 bases and the J gene lost 6 bases, with 7 bases spanning the gap. The CDR3 nucleotides read TGTGCCAGCAGCGTAGGTGAGGGTAATTCACCCCTCCACTTT. Translating gives CASSVGEGNSPLHF. Supplemented by reference TRBV9 and TRBJ1-6, the full variable domain reads DSGVTQTPKHLITATGQRVTLRCSPRSGDLSVYWYQQSLDQGLQFLIQYYNGEERAKGNILERFSAQQFPDLHSELNLSSLELGDSALYFCASSVGEGNSPLHFGNGTRLTVT.

The V and J genes are TRBV7-9 and TRBJ2-7, with TRBD1 identical over 7 bases. J lost 2 bases, V lost 4 bases, and 11 bases had no gene match. The CDR3 runs to 16 residues. Germline assignment: CDR1 SEHNR and CDR2 FQNEAQ (reference sequence). DNA of the CDR3: TGTGCCAGCAGCTCCCCAGGGACAGAGAGCACCTACGAGCAGTACTTC. This sequence encodes CASSSPGTESTYEQYF.

The V gene is TRBV12-5, the J gene TRBJ2-1; no reliable D call. The CDR3 contains 13 residues. V was trimmed by 5 bases and J by 4 bases, leaving 9 bases between them. Germline CDR1 reads LGHNT; CDR2 reads FRNRAP. Here the CDR3 DNA reads TGTGCTAGTGGTCGAAGACTGTACAATGAGCAGTTCTTC. Its protein is CASGRRLYNEQFF.

For this clonotype: At one boundary the junction diverges from the germline segment, which might be a read error. This sequence joins TRBV7-8 and TRBJ2-1, with 9 bases aligning to TRBD2. In germline, CDR1 is SGHVS, CDR2 FQNEAQ. The CDR3 has 16 residues. The CDR3 DNA sequence: TGTGCCAGCAGCCTAGCGGGGCGGACAATGTACAATGAGCAGTTCTTC. Residues: CASSLAGRTMYNEQFF.